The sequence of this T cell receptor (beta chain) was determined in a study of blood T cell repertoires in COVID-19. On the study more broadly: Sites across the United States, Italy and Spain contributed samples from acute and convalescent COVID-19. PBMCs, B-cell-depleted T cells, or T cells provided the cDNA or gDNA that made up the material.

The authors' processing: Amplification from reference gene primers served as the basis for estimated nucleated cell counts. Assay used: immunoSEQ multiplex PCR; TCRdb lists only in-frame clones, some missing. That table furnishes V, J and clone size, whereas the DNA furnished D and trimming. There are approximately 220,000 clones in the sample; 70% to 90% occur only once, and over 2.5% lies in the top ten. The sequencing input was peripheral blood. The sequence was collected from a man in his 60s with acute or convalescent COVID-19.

CDR3 nucleotide sequence: TGTGCCAGCAGCCCCAGGGGGCTCGATGAGCAGTTCTTC. Translating it yields CASSPRGLDEQFF. The chain employs TRBV3-1 (or the pseudogene TRBV3-2) and TRBJ2-1; 8 nucleotides align to TRBD1. V lost 4 bases, J lost 8 bases, and 4 bases stayed unmatched. The CDR3 is 13 amino acids. From germline, CDR1 is LGHDT and CDR2 YNNKEL (reference sequence).